Sequencing of this T cell receptor (beta chain) was carried out in a study of cytomegalovirus exposure and HLA in healthy donors. Germline CDR1 reads LGHNT; CDR2 reads FRNRAP. There are 17 residues in the CDR3. J gave up 4 bases and V 5 bases, and 13 bases lay outside the gene matches. PCR amplification relied on 60 Vbeta primers (plus 13 Jbeta primers). This table comes from immunoSEQ multiplex PCR, and its TCRdb copy is limited to in-frame clones, with some not included. The sample has around 140,000 clones, approximately 80% seen once; the top ten hold less than 3%. The donors were healthy bone marrow donors. This clone was found a few times.

The clonotype was recovered from a man over 45 in good health and CMV-seronegative. Sequencing input: PBMCs. The chain combines TRBV12-5 with TRBJ2-7; TRBD1 matches at 11 bases. The CDR3 bases are TGTGCTAGTGGTCTCAGGACAGGGGGCGCTTCCCTTTACGAGCAGTACTTC. Protein: CASGLRTGGASLYEQYF.